Detailed here is one T cell receptor beta chain. Assay used: immunoSEQ multiplex PCR; TCRdb lists only in-frame clones, some missing. The sample carries 150,000 to 200,000 clones, more than 75% recorded once. Across about 22 US areas, participants ranged in age from about 18 to 100 years. This CDR3 is 10 amino acids long. V lost 8 bases and J 5 bases, leaving 4 bases between the germline ends. This sample is drawn from a study of blood T cell repertoires in COVID-19. The overall study: Material from acute and convalescent COVID-19 was sourced from the United States, Italy and Spain.

The clonotype comes from a woman aged 50 to 65 with acute COVID-19. The genes are TRBV12-3 or TRBV12-4 and TRBJ1-5; D remains ambiguous. The sequenced sample was PBMCs or T cells enriched from blood (not recorded which). The CDR3 region is CASGDQPQHF. The CDR3 DNA is TGTGCCAGCGGAGATCAGCCCCAGCATTTT.